One and the same sample provided the 16 T cell receptor beta chains below, sequenced in a study of T cells in Graves' hyperthyroidism and ophthalmopathy. The TCR beta CDR3 regions underwent amplification using RNA transcripts as the source. During a first-round RT-PCR of the TCR CDR3, the HTBI primer set was used. In TCRdb, the multiplex PCR reads were re-called with MiXCR into one record per CDR3 protein. The data hold 700,000 or so distinct CDR3 sequences, with about 14% observed a single time. Sequenced input: blood. Every receptor here comes from a woman aged 45-60 years with Graves' ophthalmopathy.

This clonotype was seen many times. The rearrangement uses TRBV5-1 and TRBJ2-1; maybe TRBD2 (6 bases). Germline V gene sequence: CDR1 SGHRS, CDR2 YFSETQ. Deletions cut 4 bases from V and 9 bases from J, with 17 bases between. This CDR3 is 14 amino acids long. For the CDR3, the DNA is TGCGCCAGCAGCCCGAGTCGGGGGTCGGGTGAGCAGTTCTTC. Translated: CASSPSRGSGEQFF.

This clonotype came up many times. This chain connects TRBV2 to TRBJ2-1; 13 bases are shared with TRBD2. This CDR3 comprises 15 residues. CDR1 is SNHLY and CDR2 is FYNNEI in the germline V gene. The J segment lost 4 bases and the V segment lost 6 bases, leaving 3 bases of the junction unmatched. The chain's CDR3 is CASSGLAGEYNEQFF. The CDR3 DNA is TGTGCCAGCAGCGGACTAGCGGGAGAGTACAATGAGCAGTTCTTC.

The table lists this clonotype with a few counts. The chain uses TRBV6-2 or TRBV6-3 and TRBJ2-7; TRBD1 matches 10 bases. Trimming at V came to 6 bases and at J to 3 bases, leaving 5 bases not matched to a gene. CDR3 size: 14 residues. Germline CDR1 is MNHEY and CDR2 is SVGEGT. CDR3 region: CASRKGQGIYEQYF. CDR3 DNA: TGTGCCAGCAGAAAGGGACAGGGGATCTACGAGCAGTACTTC.

Many counts were recorded for this clonotype. This CDR3 is CASSLVSVSSYNEQFF. As DNA, the CDR3 is TGTGCCAGCAGCTTAGTCAGCGTAAGCTCCTACAATGAGCAGTTCTTC. This rearrangement joins TRBV7-2 to TRBJ2-1, with D uncertain. From germline, CDR1 is SGHTA and CDR2 FQGNSA. The CDR3 has 16 amino acids. V dropped 1 base and J dropped 0 bases, with 10 bases sitting between them.

In this sample, this clonotype turned up many times. The chain joins TRBV12-3 or TRBV12-4 to TRBJ2-7; 7 bases map to TRBD2. This CDR3 is built from 15 residues. With V trimmed by 6 bases and J by 3 bases, 11 bases remained unmatched. Here the CDR3 reads CASSPDWTRSYEQYF. The CDR3 coding sequence is TGTGCCAGCAGCCCAGATTGGACTAGAAGCTACGAGCAGTACTTC.

This clonotype was found a few times. V usage is TRBV7-6 and J usage is TRBJ2-2, with 9 nucleotides matching TRBD2. From germline, CDR1 is SGHVS and CDR2 FNYEAQ. The V gene end was trimmed by 1 base and the J gene end by 2 bases; junction bases not matched to a gene: 5. The CDR3 spans 17 residues. The CDR3 protein is CASSLEIAGANTGELFF. For the CDR3, the DNA is TGTGCCAGCAGCTTAGAAATAGCGGGAGCAAACACCGGGGAGCTGTTTTTT.

This clonotype was seen repeatedly, ten times or more. The chain carries TRBV2 and TRBJ2-2; 8 positions agree with TRBD2. The CDR3 consists of 19 residues. Trimming took 2 bases from V and 7 from J; bases not matched to a gene: 18. CDR1 SNHLY and CDR2 FYNNEI come from the germline V gene. The CDR3 bases are TGTGCCAGCAGTGAAAGGTCCTTCGGGGGGGATCACATACGCGGGGAGCTGTTTTTT. It specifies CASSERSFGGDHIRGELFF.

This clonotype appeared many times. CDR3 sequence: CASSFRQSVYEEQYF. In DNA form, the CDR3 reads TGTGCCAGCAGCTTTCGGCAATCCGTGTACGAGGAGCAGTACTTC. The V call is TRBV11-2, the J call TRBJ2-7, with unresolved D. In germline, CDR1 is SGHAT, CDR2 FQNNGV. The CDR3 has 15 amino acids. V was trimmed by 3 bases and J by 7 bases, leaving 19 bases between them.

Concerning this clonotype: A clone one base away is much larger, so this may be a read error. The chain carries TRBV5-1 and TRBJ2-7; 9 bases are shared with TRBD2. Per germline, CDR1 SGHRS and CDR2 YFSETQ. Trimming cost V 4 bases and J 7 bases; bases outside gene matches: 9. The CDR3 has 14 amino acids. DNA of the CDR3: TGCGCCAGCAGCCTCCTAGCGGGGTCAGGGGAGCAGTACTTC. Protein sequence: CASSLLAGSGEQYF.

A few counts support this clonotype. The V call is TRBV29-1, the J call TRBJ1-2; a weak D match, TRBD1 (5 bases). CDR1 and CDR2 from the germline V gene are SQVTM and ANQGSEA. The ends were cut back, 4 bases at V and 5 bases at J, with 17 bases in the middle. The CDR3 is 14 residues long. This chain's CDR3 is CSVGRDLLGYGYTF. The CDR3 DNA follows: TGCAGCGTTGGCCGGGACTTACTTGGGTATGGCTACACCTTC.

At least ten counts were recorded for this clonotype. CDR3 nucleotide sequence: TGTGCCAGCAGTTTAGGGATGGGGGGCTTCCAAGAGACCCAGTACTTC. This gives the protein CASSLGMGGFQETQYF. The rearrangement uses TRBV28 and TRBJ2-5, with D perhaps TRBD1 or TRBD2 (6 bases each). The CDR3 is 16 amino acids. V was shortened by 2 bases and J by 1 base, with 14 bases between the two germline ends. Germline-derived CDR1 and CDR2 are MDHEN and SYDVKM.

The table lists this clonotype with many counts. This sequence joins TRBV12-5 and TRBJ2-7; TRBD1 matches 8 bases. V was clipped by 10 bases and J by 5 bases; unmatched bases: 10. In germline, CDR1 is LGHNT, CDR2 FRNRAP. The CDR3 sequence is 13 residues long. The CDR3 DNA is TGTGCTACCAAACCCGGACAGGGAGACGAGCAGTACTTC. Protein: CATKPGQGDEQYF.

In its sample, this clonotype was seen many times. The chain links TRBV28 to TRBJ2-7, with D tentatively TRBD1 or TRBD2 (5 bases each). There are 13 residues in the CDR3. V was trimmed by 8 bases and J by 3 bases, leaving 14 bases between them. Per the germline V gene, CDR1 is MDHEN and CDR2 is SYDVKM. CDR3 nucleotides: TGTGCCAGCTTGGGACCTACTATCTACGAGCAGTACTTC. This sequence encodes CASLGPTIYEQYF.

This clonotype was picked up a small number of times. The CDR3 sequence is CASRETSGSLNEQFF. The DNA for the CDR3 is TGTGCCAGTAGGGAGACTAGCGGGAGTCTCAATGAGCAGTTCTTC. The rearrangement uses TRBV19 and TRBJ2-1; 12 bases agree with TRBD2. Germline V gene lookup returns CDR1 LNHDA and CDR2 SQIVND (reference sequence). This CDR3 contains 15 residues. The V gene end was trimmed by 6 bases and the J gene end by 6 bases; junction bases not matched to a gene: 6.

The table lists this clonotype with many counts. The rearrangement uses TRBV6-1 and TRBJ2-7; 10 bases map to TRBD1. This CDR3 is built from 15 residues. V lost 8 bases to trimming and J lost 6 bases; unmatched junction nucleotides: 13. CDR1 is MNHNS, CDR2 SASEGT, per germline. CDR3 in DNA: TGTGCCAGCGCCAAGATAGCGGGACAGGGGACCGAGCAGTACTTC. This sequence encodes CASAKIAGQGTEQYF.

Remarks on this clonotype: Given a much more abundant clone one base away, this may be a read error. The chain employs TRBV10-3 and TRBJ2-7; perhaps TRBD1 as D (7 bases). The CDR3 loop spans 14 amino acids. Germline CDR1 reads ENHRY; CDR2 reads SYGVKD. CDR3 sequence: CVISESRGVDEQYF. CDR3 DNA sequence: TGTGTCATCAGTGAGTCCAGGGGGGTAGACGAGCAGTACTTC.